The 8 T cell receptor beta chains in this list originate from one sample, sequenced in a study of spatial heterogeneity in lung cancer. Documented time point: blood at routine non-recurrence follow-up after resection. TCRdb re-called the 5' RACE reads with MiXCR, one entry per CDR3 protein. The table includes about 94,000 distinct CDR3 sequences, just under 20% detected once. Sequenced here: PBMCs, sampled at follow-up. These receptors were collected from a male donor with early-stage non-small cell lung cancer.

This clonotype was observed once. The V gene is TRBV4-3, the J gene TRBJ2-1; TRBD1 agrees at 7 bases. The trim removed 3 bases at V and 4 bases at J, leaving 27 bases unmatched. CDR3 length: 22 residues. CDR1 is LGHNA and CDR2 is YSLEER in the germline V gene. The CDR3 loop reads CASSQKGHFGTDMPLTYNEQFF. The CDR3 DNA reads as TGCGCCAGCAGCCAGAAGGGTCATTTCGGGACAGACATGCCCCTAACTTACAATGAGCAGTTCTTC.

The V and J genes are TRBV20-1 and TRBJ1-6, with a tentative D call TRBD1 (5 bases). The CDR3 has 15 amino acids. Trimming left V 3 bases short and J 9 bases short, with 18 bases between. The germline V gene has CDR1 DFQATT and CDR2 SNEGSKA (reference sequence). The CDR3 bases are TGCAGTGCTAGTGCAACGCAGGGTTCAGGTTCACCCCTCCACTTT. Protein: CSASATQGSGSPLHF.

This clonotype has just a few counts. The chain is built from TRBV6-6 and TRBJ1-2; TRBD1 matches 11 bases. Germline assignment: CDR1 MNHNY and CDR2 SVGAGI (reference sequence). This CDR3 is 15 amino acids long. The J segment lost 4 bases and the V segment lost 6 bases, leaving 7 bases of the junction unmatched. The CDR3 is CASRSGTGGSYGYTF. The CDR3 DNA sequence: TGTGCCAGCAGATCCGGGACAGGGGGAAGCTATGGCTACACCTTC.

This sequence joins TRBV3-1 and TRBJ2-2; 10 bases match TRBD1. J gave up 7 bases and V 4 bases, and 6 bases lay outside the gene matches. The CDR3 runs 15 residues. In germline, CDR1 is LGHDT, CDR2 YNNKEL (reference sequence). This CDR3 reads CASSLGQGSSGELFF. The CDR3 nucleotides are TGTGCCAGCAGCCTGGGACAGGGGAGTAGCGGGGAGCTGTTTTTT.

This clonotype was seen repeatedly, ten times or more. V gene TRBV5-1 combines with J gene TRBJ2-1; D perhaps matches TRBD2 (5 bases). V was trimmed by 0 bases and J by 4 bases, leaving 14 bases between them. Germline CDR1 SGHRS, CDR2 YFSETQ. This CDR3 spans 16 amino acids. Written as DNA, the CDR3 is TGCGCCAGCAGCTTGGCCGGGGTCCTTTATTACAATGAGCAGTTCTTC. Translation: CASSLAGVLYYNEQFF. Complete variable domain (other parts from reference TRBV5-1 and TRBJ2-1): KAGVTQTPRYLIKTRGQQVTLSCSPISGHRSVSWYQQTPGQGLQFLFEYFSETQRNKGNFPGRFSGRQFSNSRSEMNVSTLELGDSALYLCASSLAGVLYYNEQFFGPGTRLTVL.

In this sample, this clonotype turned up a few times. J is TRBJ2-2 and V is TRBV5-1; 8 bases line up with TRBD1. Germline V gene data show CDR1 as SGHRS and CDR2 as YFSETQ. After removal of 4 bases from V and 4 bases from J, the junction contained 6 bases not matched to a gene. This CDR3 region has 15 residues. The CDR3 loop reads CASSVTGEATGELFF. In nucleotides, the CDR3 is TGCGCCAGCAGCGTGACAGGGGAGGCCACCGGGGAGCTGTTTTTT. The whole variable domain, remainder taken from reference TRBV5-1 and TRBJ2-2, is KAGVTQTPRYLIKTRGQQVTLSCSPISGHRSVSWYQQTPGQGLQFLFEYFSETQRNKGNFPGRFSGRQFSNSRSEMNVSTLELGDSALYLCASSVTGEATGELFFGEGSRLTVL.

This clonotype was seen many times. The CDR3 loop is CASSLLLSGNTIYF. The CDR3 DNA reads TGTGCCAGCAGCTTGTTACTCTCTGGAAACACCATATATTTT. The chain couples TRBV5-7 to TRBJ1-3; D is undetermined. TRBV5-7 counts as an open reading frame of uncertain function. Trimming removed 1 base from V and 0 bases from J, with 5 bases in between. The CDR3 is 14 amino acids.

The gene calls are TRBV20-1 and TRBJ1-5; 10 nucleotides line up with TRBD1. Germline CDR1 reads DFQATT; CDR2 reads SNEGSKA (reference sequence). This CDR3 region has 17 residues. After removal of 2 bases from V and 5 bases from J, the junction contained 12 bases not matched to a gene. The CDR3 nucleotides are TGCAGTGCTAGACCGACCGGGACAGGGGTTTCCGATCAGCCCCAGCATTTT. This codes for CSARPTGTGVSDQPQHF.